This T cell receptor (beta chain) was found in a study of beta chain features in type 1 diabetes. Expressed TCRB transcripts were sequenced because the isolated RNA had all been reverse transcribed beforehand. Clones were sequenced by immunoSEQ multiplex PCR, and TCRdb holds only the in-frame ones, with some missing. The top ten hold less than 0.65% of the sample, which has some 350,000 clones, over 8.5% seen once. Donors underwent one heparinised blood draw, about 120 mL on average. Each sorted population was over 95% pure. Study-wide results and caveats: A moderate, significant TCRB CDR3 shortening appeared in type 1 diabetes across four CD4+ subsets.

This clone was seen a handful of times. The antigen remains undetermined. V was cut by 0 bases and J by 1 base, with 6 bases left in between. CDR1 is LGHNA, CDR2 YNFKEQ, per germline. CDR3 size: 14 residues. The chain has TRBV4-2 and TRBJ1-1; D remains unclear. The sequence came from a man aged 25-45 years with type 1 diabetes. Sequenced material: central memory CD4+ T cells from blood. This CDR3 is CASSQDLQNTEAFF. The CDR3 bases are TGTGCCAGCAGCCAAGATTTACAGAACACTGAAGCTTTCTTT.